The following is a TCR beta chain sequence with its context. Antigen: not known. PCR was performed using 60 Vbeta and 13 Jbeta primers. Sequencing used immunoSEQ multiplex PCR; TCRdb keeps in-frame clones, though not all of them. The sample has about 200,000 clones, 65% to 85% seen once. The data were obtained in a study of cytomegalovirus exposure and HLA in healthy donors. The ends were cut back, 0 bases at V and 1 base at J, with 8 bases in the middle. From germline, CDR1 is MGHRA and CDR2 YSYEKL. CDR3 length equals 15 residues. Study conclusions and caveats: As a later analysis revealed, the rate of TCR association differed by HLA locus, with DRB1 most and HLA-C fewest.

Healthy bone marrow donors made up the donors. J is TRBJ2-3 and V is TRBV4-1; D possibly corresponds to TRBD2 (6 bases). The sequencing sample was made of PBMCs. The receptor comes from a man aged 35 to 55 in good health and CMV-seropositive. CDR3 region: CASSQDREGTDTQYF. Here the CDR3 DNA reads TGCGCCAGCAGCCAAGATAGGGAGGGCACAGATACGCAGTATTTT.